This note documents a single TCR beta chain sequence. The data were obtained in a study of blood T cell repertoires in COVID-19. Using immunoSEQ multiplex PCR, the repertoire was profiled, and TCRdb retains in-frame clones only, with some absent. This sample has over 150,000 clones, with 91% found just once. V lost 5 bases, J lost 4 bases, and 10 bases lay in between. The germline V gene has CDR1 SGHNT and CDR2 YENEEA. This CDR3 is 13 amino acids long. V is TRBV11-3 and J is TRBJ2-3, with unresolved D. This sequence originates from a man in his fifties with acute or convalescent COVID-19. The sequencing input was peripheral blood. The CDR3 DNA reads as TGTGCCAGCAGCCACCCCCACTCAGATACGCAGTATTTT. It is translated as CASSHPHSDTQYF.